Listed below are T cell receptor beta chains from one sample, sequenced in a study of shared clonotypes between healthy human individuals. Profiled with immunoSEQ multiplex PCR; TCRdb holds only in-frame clones, not every one. In the table there are roughly 530,000 clones, almost 97% of which are singletons. The sample taken for sequencing was naive CD4+ T cells sorted from blood. Source of these receptors: a woman aged 25 to 45 in good health. CDR3s include the opening cysteine and the closing phenylalanine or tryptophan. Each record gives: D gene, clone size, V gene, J gene, CDR3 protein, CDR3 DNA. A D gene is named only where the DNA matches it firmly. Only some rows state a clone size, as once, few, many or a class for expanded clones.

NA	NA	TRBV13	TRBJ2-7	CASSLVGNYEQYF	TGTGCCAGCAGCTTAGTTGGGAACTACGAGCAGTACTTC
TRBD2	NA	TRBV4-1	TRBJ2-7	CASSQVAAGLAGESEQYF	TGCGCCAGCAGCCAAGTAGCGGCGGGACTAGCGGGAGAGAGCGAGCAGTACTTC
TRBD2	once	TRBV15	TRBJ2-7	CATSREYGRASNEQYF	TGTGCCACCAGCAGAGAATACGGGAGGGCCTCAAACGAGCAGTACTTC
NA	once	TRBV19	TRBJ1-4	CATHPGTATNEKLFF	TGTGCCACCCACCCTGGCACCGCAACTAATGAGAAACTGTTTTTT
TRBD1	NA	TRBV23-1	TRBJ1-5	CASSRPTGVCPQHF	TGCGCCAGCAGTCGCCCGACAGGGGTTTGTCCCCAGCATTTT
NA	NA	TRBV2	TRBJ2-3	CAPPQAVLSTDTQYF	TGTGCGCCTCCCCAAGCGGTCCTTAGCACAGATACGCAGTATTTT
NA	NA	TRBV5-1	TRBJ2-1	CASSPSPGNPYNEQFF	TGCGCCAGCAGCCCCTCGCCGGGGAACCCCTACAATGAGCAGTTCTTC
TRBD1	NA	TRBV11-2	TRBJ2-1	CASSFSSGQTNEQFF	TGTGCCAGCAGCTTCTCTTCGGGACAGACCAATGAGCAGTTCTTC
NA	NA	TRBV28	TRBJ1-4	CASSARTVFDEKLFF	TGTGCCAGCAGTGCCAGGACAGTATTCGATGAAAAACTGTTTTTT
NA	NA	TRBV2	TRBJ2-2	CASSIQGSGELFF	TGTGCCAGCAGTATACAGGGATCCGGGGAGCTGTTTTTT
NA	once	TRBV19	TRBJ2-7	CASSMDPKGSSYEQYF	TGTGCCAGTAGTATGGACCCTAAAGGGAGTTCCTACGAGCAGTACTTC
TRBD2	NA	TRBV4-2	TRBJ2-7	CASSQEGTSGTFSYEQYF	TGTGCCAGCAGCCAGGAAGGGACTAGCGGGACGTTCTCCTACGAGCAGTACTTC
NA	NA	TRBV5-4	TRBJ2-7	CASSFPGDSYEQYF	TGTGCCAGCAGCTTTCCCGGGGACTCCTACGAGCAGTACTTC
TRBD1	NA	TRBV27	TRBJ2-3	CASSSDREADTQYF	TGTGCCAGCAGTTCGGACAGGGAGGCAGATACGCAGTATTTT
NA	NA	TRBV19	TRBJ1-5	CASSGGAGDSNQPQHF	TGTGCCAGTAGTGGTGGGGCAGGTGACAGCAATCAGCCCCAGCATTTT
NA	NA	TRBV2	TRBJ1-5	CASSMGGHQPQHF	TGTGCCAGCAGTATGGGGGGACATCAGCCCCAGCATTTT
TRBD2	NA	TRBV6-1	TRBJ2-7	CASSEEGREGSYEQYF	TGTGCCAGCAGTGAAGAGGGGCGGGAGGGCTCCTACGAGCAGTACTTC
NA	NA	TRBV6-5	TRBJ2-1	CASTSGTQTYNEQFF	TGTGCCAGCACCTCGGGGACGCAAACTTACAATGAGCAGTTCTTC
NA	NA	TRBV5-1	TRBJ2-7	CASSLEGEPYEQYF	TGCGCCAGCAGCTTGGAAGGGGAGCCCTACGAGCAGTACTTC
TRBD2	NA	TRBV4-2	TRBJ2-3	CASSQRSGRAGTDTQYF	TGTGCCAGCAGCCAACGTAGCGGGAGGGCAGGGACAGATACGCAGTATTTT
TRBD2	NA	TRBV27	TRBJ2-7	CASTKTLAGLYEQYF	TGTGCCAGCACCAAAACCCTAGCGGGACTCTACGAGCAGTACTTC
NA	NA	TRBV5-5	TRBJ2-3	CASSSGQDTQYF	TGTGCCAGCAGCTCGGGTCAGGATACGCAGTATTTT
NA	NA	TRBV25-1	TRBJ2-6	CASRTRSGANVLTF	TGTGCCAGCAGAACCAGGTCTGGGGCCAACGTCCTGACTTTC
TRBD2	NA	TRBV6-5	TRBJ2-7	CASQLTSGVSEQYF	TGTGCCAGCCAATTGACTAGCGGGGTCTCCGAGCAGTACTTC
TRBD1	once	TRBV7-2	TRBJ1-5	CASSQQGGQPQHF	TGTGCCAGCAGCCAACAGGGGGGTCAGCCCCAGCATTTT
TRBD1	NA	TRBV30	TRBJ2-1	CAWKGTGVNEQFF	TGTGCCTGGAAAGGGACAGGGGTGAATGAGCAGTTCTTC
NA	NA	TRBV11-2	TRBJ2-7	CASSLDGRELYEQYF	TGTGCCAGCAGCTTAGATGGCCGTGAATTATACGAGCAGTACTTC
TRBD2	NA	TRBV7-9	TRBJ2-1	CASSLGGTSGRSDNEQFF	TGTGCCAGCAGCTTAGGGGGGACTAGCGGGAGGTCTGACAATGAGCAGTTCTTC
NA	NA	TRBV30	TRBJ1-2	CAWGQNYGYTF	TGTGCCTGGGGACAGAACTATGGCTACACCTTC
TRBD1	NA	TRBV7-6	TRBJ2-1	CASSSDRVNEQFF	TGTGCCAGCAGCTCGGACAGGGTCAATGAGCAGTTCTTC
TRBD1	NA	TRBV28	TRBJ2-7	CASRPGQGIYEQYF	TGTGCCAGCAGACCGGGACAGGGGATCTACGAGCAGTACTTC
NA	few	TRBV28	TRBJ1-1	CASSLDGEAFF	TGTGCCAGCAGTTTGGACGGTGAAGCTTTCTTT
NA	NA	TRBV28	TRBJ1-4	CASSFSSGGPRANEKLFF	TGTGCCAGCAGTTTTTCATCGGGGGGCCCAAGGGCTAATGAAAAACTGTTTTTT
NA	NA	TRBV6-1	TRBJ2-6	CASSEARGFAGANVLTF	TGTGCCAGCAGTGAAGCGCGGGGATTTGCTGGGGCCAACGTCCTGACTTTC
TRBD1	once	TRBV5-1	TRBJ2-7	CASSQAGDRAREQYF	TGCGCCAGCAGCCAAGCCGGGGACAGGGCGCGAGAGCAGTACTTC
NA	NA	TRBV6-6	TRBJ1-2	CASSYSGQIPYYDYTF	TGTGCCAGCAGTTACTCAGGACAGATACCTTACTATGACTACACCTTC
NA	NA	TRBV2	TRBJ1-2	CASREQGNYGYTF	TGTGCCAGCAGAGAGCAGGGAAACTATGGCTACACCTTC
NA	NA	TRBV9	TRBJ1-4	CASSPRHQGINEKLFF	TGTGCCAGCAGCCCACGGCACCAGGGGATTAATGAAAAACTGTTTTTT
NA	NA	TRBV6-5	TRBJ2-7	CASRGLYEQYF	TGTGCCAGCAGAGGGCTTTACGAGCAGTACTTC
TRBD1	once	TRBV2	TRBJ1-1	CASKRTGIRSEAFF	TGTGCCAGCAAAAGGACAGGGATCAGGTCTGAAGCTTTCTTT
NA	NA	TRBV6-5	TRBJ1-6	CASSYGGATTPLHF	TGTGCCAGCAGTTACGGGGGCGCGACAACACCCCTCCACTTT
NA	NA	TRBV5-1	TRBJ1-1	CASSLREGHPNTEAFF	TGCGCCAGCAGCTTGAGGGAGGGACACCCGAACACTGAAGCTTTCTTT
TRBD1	NA	TRBV28	TRBJ1-2	CASSTGQGRGGYTF	TGTGCCAGCAGTACAGGACAGGGGCGAGGTGGCTACACCTTC
TRBD1	NA	TRBV6-5	TRBJ2-5	CASTPTGRETQYF	TGTGCCAGCACCCCGACAGGGCGAGAGACCCAGTACTTC
NA	NA	TRBV7-2	TRBJ1-3	CASSSLGVGSSTIYF	TGTGCCAGCAGCTCACTGGGGGTCGGGAGTAGCACCATATATTTT
TRBD2	NA	TRBV5-5	TRBJ2-7	CASSPPTSGSYEQYF	TGTGCCAGCAGCCCACCGACTAGCGGGAGTTACGAGCAGTACTTC